This TCR beta chain was recovered during a study of early stage breast cancer tumors. Overall study: Average read coverage per sample was 7.5 to 10-fold. Notes on the study in general: In about 90% of the 16 patients, blood comparison separated tumor from normal breast. Compared with adjacent normal breast tissue, tumors showed around 2.7-fold greater T cell density and higher clonality.

Each sample had two DNA replicates, approximately 0.52 ug blood or roughly 1.4 ug tissue. The protocol was immunoSEQ multiplex PCR, while the TCRdb copy is restricted to in-frame clones and leaves out a portion. The sample consists of fewer than 90,000 clones, 70% to 85% of them appearing once. This clone was seen more than once but under ten times. The target antigen is unknown. Germline assignment: CDR1 SQVTM and CDR2 ANQGSEA. The CDR3 totals 15 residues. The germline V and J ends were trimmed by 1 base and 6 bases, with 15 bases remaining between them. The sequence derives from a person in their 60s with breast cancer. The sequenced sample consisted of blood. The chain employs TRBV29-1 and TRBJ2-2; perhaps TRBD1 as D (6 bases). The DNA of the CDR3 is TGCAGCGTTGAAGTTCCACAGGGTCCCGCCGGGGAGCTGTTTTTT. This encodes CSVEVPQGPAGELFF.